This record covers a single T cell receptor beta chain. Original processing methods: How many nucleated cells were present was estimated from reference gene primer amplification. Clones were sequenced by immunoSEQ multiplex PCR, and TCRdb holds only the in-frame ones, with some missing. The DNA was the basis for D and trimming; V, J and clone size are from that table. This table holds hundreds of thousands of clones, 88% found once. Those who participated ranged in age from about 18 to 89 years and resided in approximately 23 US areas. Clinical history reported by participants formed the basis on which cohorts were assigned. CDR1 and CDR2 (germline): MGHRA, YSYEKL. CDR3 length equals 17 residues. V lost 2 bases and J lost 2, with 19 bases in between. The sample is drawn from a study of blood T cell repertoires in COVID-19.

This sequence was found in a woman aged 25 to 39 who had recovered from COVID-19. Sequenced: PBMCs or T cells enriched from blood (not recorded which). The gene calls are TRBV4-1 and TRBJ2-7, with D tentatively TRBD1 (6 bases). CDR3 amino acids: CASSQFPRGQATYEQYF. The DNA of the CDR3 is TGCGCCAGCAGCCAATTTCCACGGGGACAAGCCACCTACGAGCAGTACTTC.